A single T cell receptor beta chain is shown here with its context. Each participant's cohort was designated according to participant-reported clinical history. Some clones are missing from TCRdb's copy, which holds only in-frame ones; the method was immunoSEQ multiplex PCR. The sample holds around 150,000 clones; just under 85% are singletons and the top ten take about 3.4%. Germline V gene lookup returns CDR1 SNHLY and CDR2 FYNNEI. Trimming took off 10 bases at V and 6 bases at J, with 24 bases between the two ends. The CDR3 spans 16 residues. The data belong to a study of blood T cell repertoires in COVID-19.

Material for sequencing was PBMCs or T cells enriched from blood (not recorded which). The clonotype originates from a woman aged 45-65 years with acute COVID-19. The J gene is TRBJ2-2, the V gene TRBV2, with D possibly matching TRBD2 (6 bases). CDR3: CATDGSGPINPGELFF. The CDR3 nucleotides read TGTGCCACGGATGGAAGCGGGCCCATTAACCCCGGGGAGCTGTTTTTT.